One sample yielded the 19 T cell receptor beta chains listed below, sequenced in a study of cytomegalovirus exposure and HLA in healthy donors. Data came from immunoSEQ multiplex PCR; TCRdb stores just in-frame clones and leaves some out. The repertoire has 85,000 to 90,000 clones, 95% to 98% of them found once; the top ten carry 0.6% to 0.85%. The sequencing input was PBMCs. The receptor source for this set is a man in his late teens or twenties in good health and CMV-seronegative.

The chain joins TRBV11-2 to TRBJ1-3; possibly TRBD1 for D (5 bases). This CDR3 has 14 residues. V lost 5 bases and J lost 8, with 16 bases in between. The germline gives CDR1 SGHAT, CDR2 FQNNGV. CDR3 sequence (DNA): TGTGCCAGCAGCGAAAAGGACACGTGGGACACCATATATTTT. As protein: CASSEKDTWDTIYF.

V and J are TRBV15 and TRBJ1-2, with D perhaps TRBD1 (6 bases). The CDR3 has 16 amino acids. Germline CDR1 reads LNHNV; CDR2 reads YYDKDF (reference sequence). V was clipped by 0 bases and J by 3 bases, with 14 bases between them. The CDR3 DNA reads TGTGCCACCAGCAGAGATCTCAGGGGCGCCGACTATGGCTACACCTTC. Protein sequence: CATSRDLRGADYGYTF.

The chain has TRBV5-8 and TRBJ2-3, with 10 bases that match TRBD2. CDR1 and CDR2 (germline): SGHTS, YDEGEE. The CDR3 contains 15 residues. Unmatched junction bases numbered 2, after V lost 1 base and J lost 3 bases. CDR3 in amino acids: CASSLFSGGTDTQYF. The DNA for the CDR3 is TGTGCCAGCAGCTTGTTTAGCGGGGGGACAGATACGCAGTATTTT.

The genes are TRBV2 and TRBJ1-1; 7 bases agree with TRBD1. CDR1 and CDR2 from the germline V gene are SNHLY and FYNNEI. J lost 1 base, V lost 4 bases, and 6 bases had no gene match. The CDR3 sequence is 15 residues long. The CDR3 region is CASSGQGRGNTEAFF. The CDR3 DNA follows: TGTGCCAGCAGTGGACAGGGCAGGGGGAACACTGAAGCTTTCTTT.

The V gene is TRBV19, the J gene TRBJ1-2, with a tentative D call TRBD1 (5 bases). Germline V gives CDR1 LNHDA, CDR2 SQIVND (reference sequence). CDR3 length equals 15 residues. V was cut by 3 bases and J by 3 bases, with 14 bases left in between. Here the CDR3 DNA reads TGTGCCAGTAGTATCGATCGACAGCGGGACTATGGCTACACCTTC. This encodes CASSIDRQRDYGYTF.

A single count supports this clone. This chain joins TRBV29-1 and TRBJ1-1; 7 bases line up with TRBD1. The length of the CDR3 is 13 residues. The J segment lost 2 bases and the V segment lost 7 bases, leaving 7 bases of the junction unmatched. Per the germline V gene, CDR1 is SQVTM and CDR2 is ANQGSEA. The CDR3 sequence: CSAHDRANTEAFF. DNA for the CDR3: TGCAGCGCCCATGACAGGGCTAACACTGAAGCTTTCTTT.

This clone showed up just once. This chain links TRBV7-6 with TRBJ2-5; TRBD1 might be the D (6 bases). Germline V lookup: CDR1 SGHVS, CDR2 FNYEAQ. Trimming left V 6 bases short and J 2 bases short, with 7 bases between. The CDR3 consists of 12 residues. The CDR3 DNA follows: TGTGCCAGCAGTCAGGGGCAAGAGACCCAGTACTTC. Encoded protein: CASSQGQETQYF.

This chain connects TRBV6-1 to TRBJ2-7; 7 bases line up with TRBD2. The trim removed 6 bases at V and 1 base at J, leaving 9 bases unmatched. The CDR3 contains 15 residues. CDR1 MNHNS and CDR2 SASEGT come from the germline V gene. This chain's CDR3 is CASSAGDEGSYEQYV. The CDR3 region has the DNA TGTGCCAGCAGCGCGGGGGATGAGGGGTCCTACGAGCAGTACGTC.

In DNA, the CDR3 is TGCGCCAGCAGCTTGTGGATAGGAGCGGGCTCCTACGAGCAGTACTTC. Translating gives CASSLWIGAGSYEQYF. V gene TRBV5-1 combines with J gene TRBJ2-7, with D maybe TRBD2 (6 bases). CDR3 size: 16 residues. The germline gives CDR1 SGHRS, CDR2 YFSETQ. V was cut by 1 base and J by 0 bases, with 14 bases left in between.

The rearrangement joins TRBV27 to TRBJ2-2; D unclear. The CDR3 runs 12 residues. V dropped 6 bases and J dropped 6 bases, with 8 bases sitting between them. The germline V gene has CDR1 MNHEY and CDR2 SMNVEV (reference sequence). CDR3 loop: CASSSNPGELFF. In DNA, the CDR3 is TGTGCCAGCAGCAGTAACCCCGGGGAGCTGTTTTTT.

The CDR3 DNA reads as TGTGCCAGTAAGGGGGACAGCCACACCGGGGAGCTGTTTTTT. The encoded protein is CASKGDSHTGELFF. V and J are TRBV19 and TRBJ2-2; 7 bases map to TRBD1. Germline lookup yields CDR1 LNHDA and CDR2 SQIVND (reference sequence). This CDR3 contains 14 residues. J gave up 3 bases and V 7 bases, and 5 bases lay outside the gene matches.

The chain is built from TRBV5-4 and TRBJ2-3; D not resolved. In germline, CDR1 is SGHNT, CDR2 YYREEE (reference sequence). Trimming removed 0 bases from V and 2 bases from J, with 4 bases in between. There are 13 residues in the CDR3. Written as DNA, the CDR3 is TGTGCCAGCAGCTTGGCCCACACAGATACGCAGTATTTT. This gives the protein CASSLAHTDTQYF.

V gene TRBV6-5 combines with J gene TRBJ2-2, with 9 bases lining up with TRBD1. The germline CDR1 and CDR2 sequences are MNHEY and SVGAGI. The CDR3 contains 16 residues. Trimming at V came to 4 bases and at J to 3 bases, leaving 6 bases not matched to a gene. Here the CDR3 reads CASSSQGAQDTGELFF. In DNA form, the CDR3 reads TGTGCCAGCAGTTCACAGGGGGCGCAGGACACCGGGGAGCTGTTTTTT.

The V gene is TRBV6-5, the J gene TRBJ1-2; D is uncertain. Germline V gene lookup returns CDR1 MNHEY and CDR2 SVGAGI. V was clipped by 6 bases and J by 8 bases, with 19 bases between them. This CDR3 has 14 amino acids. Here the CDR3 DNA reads TGTGCCAGCAGGAACTTCGAAGCCTCTCTAGGCTACACCTTC. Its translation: CASRNFEASLGYTF.

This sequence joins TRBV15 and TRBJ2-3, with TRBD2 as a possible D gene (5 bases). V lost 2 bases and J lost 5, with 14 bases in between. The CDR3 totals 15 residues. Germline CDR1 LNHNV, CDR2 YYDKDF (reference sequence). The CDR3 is CATSRFVSEGDTQYF. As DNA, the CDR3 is TGTGCCACCAGCAGATTTGTTTCAGAGGGAGATACGCAGTATTTT. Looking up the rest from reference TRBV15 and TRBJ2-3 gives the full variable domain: DAMVIQNPRYQVTQFGKPVTLSCSQTLNHNVMYWYQQKSSQAPKLLFHYYDKDFNNEADTPDNFQSRRPNTSFCFLDIRSPGLGDTAMYLCATSRFVSEGDTQYFGPGTRLTVL.

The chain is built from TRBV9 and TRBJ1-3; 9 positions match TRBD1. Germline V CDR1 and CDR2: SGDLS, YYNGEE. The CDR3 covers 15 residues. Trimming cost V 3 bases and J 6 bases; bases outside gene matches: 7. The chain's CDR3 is CASSDPDRGENTIYF. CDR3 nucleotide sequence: TGTGCCAGCAGCGACCCAGACAGGGGGGAAAACACCATATATTTT.

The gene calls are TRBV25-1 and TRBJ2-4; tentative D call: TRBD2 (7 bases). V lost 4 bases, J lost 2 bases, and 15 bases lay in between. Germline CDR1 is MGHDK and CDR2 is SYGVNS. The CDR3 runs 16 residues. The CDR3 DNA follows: TGTGCCAGCAGTGTCACGGACAGCGGGACCAAAAACATTCAGTACTTC. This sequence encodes CASSVTDSGTKNIQYF.

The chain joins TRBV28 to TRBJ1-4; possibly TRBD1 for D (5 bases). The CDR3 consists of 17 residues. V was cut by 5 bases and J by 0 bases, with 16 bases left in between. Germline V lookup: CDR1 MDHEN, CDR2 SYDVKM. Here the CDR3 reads CASSRLMSQATNEKLFF. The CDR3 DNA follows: TGTGCCAGCAGTCGCCTTATGTCACAGGCAACTAATGAAAAACTGTTTTTT. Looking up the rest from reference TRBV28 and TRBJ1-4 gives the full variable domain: DVKVTQSSRYLVKRTGEKVFLECVQDMDHENMFWYRQDPGLGLRLIYFSYDVKMKEKGDIPEGYSVSREKKERFSLILESASTNQTSMYLCASSRLMSQATNEKLFFGSGTQLSVL.

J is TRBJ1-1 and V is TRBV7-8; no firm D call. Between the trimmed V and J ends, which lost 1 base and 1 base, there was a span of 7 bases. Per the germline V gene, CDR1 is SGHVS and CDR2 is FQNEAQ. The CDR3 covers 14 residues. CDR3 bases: TGTGCCAGCAGCTTAGATCGGGGGAACACTGAAGCTTTCTTT. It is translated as CASSLDRGNTEAFF.